This TCR beta chain originates from a study of cytomegalovirus exposure and HLA in healthy donors. Study-wide points: Analysis was performed later, and it showed HLA-associated TCR beta chains to be more clonally expanded than equally common others. In vitro assays verified that a few CMV-associated chains recognized CMV antigens specifically.

Of note for this clone: Antigen: not known.

This CDR3 spans 14 amino acids. Trimming removed 4 bases from V and 1 base from J, with 9 bases in between. CDR1 is SGHRS and CDR2 is YFSETQ in the germline V gene. PCR used 60 Vbeta primers and 13 Jbeta primers. In the original processing: Later analysis identified some 80 million unique TCR beta chains, about 10 million shared. Data came from immunoSEQ multiplex PCR; TCRdb stores just in-frame clones and leaves some out. That table gives V, J and clone size, and the DNA gave D and trimming. The top ten clones hold around 30% of a sample with 100,000 to 150,000 clones, about three quarters of them seen once.

This TCR was sampled from a man in his 60s in good health and CMV-seropositive. Sequencing was performed on PBMCs. This chain connects TRBV5-1 to TRBJ1-3; maybe TRBD1 (5 bases). CDR3 DNA: TGCGCCAGCAGCCTCGGGACTTCTGGAAACACCATATATTTT. Translated, it gives CASSLGTSGNTIYF.